This TCR beta chain was observed in a study of T cell changes during pregnancy in multiple sclerosis. This clone was detected only a few times. The table came from immunoSEQ multiplex PCR; TCRdb's copy has only in-frame clones and leaves some out. The sample holds 100,000 or so clones, over 85% seen once. The sequence derives from a female donor with multiple sclerosis, enrolled in a pregnancy study. The specimen was peripheral blood, collected in the second trimester of pregnancy.

CDR3 DNA: TGTGCCAGCAGCTTACGCGGGTCCTACAATGAGCAGTTCTTC. The encoded protein is CASSLRGSYNEQFF. The V call is TRBV7-2, the J call TRBJ2-1; D may be TRBD2 (5 bases). CDR1 and CDR2 from the germline V gene are SGHTA and FQGNSA. V was pared by 2 bases and J by 1 base, with 6 bases between. This CDR3 spans 14 amino acids. The full variable domain, in which reference TRBV7-2 and TRBJ2-1 provide the parts outside the CDR3, is GAGVSQSPSNKVTEKGKDVELRCDPISGHTALYWYRQSLGQGLEFLIYFQGNSAPDKSGLPSDRFSAERTGGSVSTLTIQRTQQEDSAVYLCASSLRGSYNEQFFGPGTRLTVL.